This entry describes one TCR beta chain. Its cognate antigen is unknown. The data are from a study of vaccination and CD4 T cells after COVID-19. Turning to the study itself: Cells were stimulated with overlapping spike peptides from SARS-CoV-2, HCoV-NL63, HCoV-OC43 and HCoV-229E. Culture controls were given either a CEFX pool, an HIV-1 Nef pool, or no peptide.

Indicated treatment: roughly 10-day PBMC culture with coronavirus spike peptide pools or control peptides (ViraFEST assay). Researchers collected the unexposed donor's CD4+ T cells before the COVID-19 pandemic (2011-2018). Germline-derived CDR1 and CDR2 are SEHNR and FQNEAQ (reference sequence). Trimming cost V 5 bases and J 4 bases; bases outside gene matches: 8. The CDR3 has 15 amino acids. Cultured CD4+ T cell DNA was sequenced using the Oncomine TCR Beta short-read assay. TCRdb called the PCR reads again in MiXCR, with one record for every CDR3 protein. The data hold thousands of distinct CDR3 sequences, with around 50% observed a single time.

This sequence was found in a human donor in good health. J is TRBJ1-3 and V is TRBV7-9, with 7 bases fitting TRBD1. Input material: CD4+ T cells from blood, cultured in vitro. CDR3 nucleotides: TGTGCCAGCAGCACCTGGGGGACAGTAGGAAACACCATATATTTT. It specifies CASSTWGTVGNTIYF.